The next 27 T cell receptor beta chains were all read from a single sample in a study of blood T cell repertoires in COVID-19. TCRdb keeps only in-frame clones here, not all; method: immunoSEQ multiplex PCR. The profile covers some 700,000 clones, with approximately 90% appearing a single time and approximately 0.25% taken by the ten largest. Sequenced input: peripheral blood. These receptors all come from a woman aged 18-30 years with acute or convalescent COVID-19.

This chain connects TRBV5-6 to TRBJ1-6; D is uncertain. Germline CDR1 reads SGHDT; CDR2 reads YYEEEE. The CDR3 has 13 residues. V lost 0 bases and J 9 bases, leaving 7 bases between the germline ends. The CDR3 here is CASSLELGSPLHF. The CDR3 DNA reads as TGTGCCAGCAGCTTGGAACTAGGTTCACCCCTCCACTTT.

This clone was counted a few times. The chain has TRBV27 and TRBJ1-1, with 8 bases lining up with TRBD1. Germline CDR1 MNHEY, CDR2 SMNVEV (reference sequence). The V and J ends lost 6 bases and 3 bases, in that order; junction bases with no gene match: 15. CDR3 size: 17 residues. The CDR3, as DNA: TGTGCCAGCAGCCCCCGGACAGGGTTAAGTGGGGACACTGAAGCTTTCTTT. Amino acid sequence: CASSPRTGLSGDTEAFF.

The gene calls are TRBV4-3 and TRBJ2-7; 8 bases are shared with TRBD2. V was pared by 4 bases and J by 4 bases, with 6 bases of the junction left unmatched. The CDR3 covers 14 residues. CDR1 and CDR2 (germline): LGHNA, YSLEER. The CDR3 DNA follows: TGCGCCAGCAGCCTCGGGACTAGGGATTACGAGCAGTACTTC. It codes for CASSLGTRDYEQYF.

This chain joins TRBV6-1 and TRBJ1-5; D is uncertain. Germline CDR1 MNHNS, CDR2 SASEGT. This CDR3 spans 13 amino acids. V was trimmed by 2 bases and J by 4 bases, leaving 6 bases between them. The CDR3 nucleotides read TGTGCCAGCAGTGAAATGCGGAATCAGCCCCAGCATTTT. This translates into CASSEMRNQPQHF.

A remark on this clone: A read error may account for a junction end that differs from germline. The gene calls are TRBV6-5 and TRBJ1-5; D is possibly TRBD1 (6 bases). Germline V gene data show CDR1 as MNHEY and CDR2 as SVGAGI. CDR3 length: 15 amino acids. The CDR3 coding sequence is TGTGCCAGCAGTGACTCGGGACAACGCAATCAGCCCCAGCATTTT. Encoded protein: CASSDSGQRNQPQHF.

The rearrangement uses TRBV5-1 and TRBJ2-7; maybe TRBD2 (5 bases). Trimming pared 4 bases from V and 6 bases from J, leaving 20 bases between. Germline loops: CDR1 SGHRS, CDR2 YFSETQ. The length of the CDR3 is 15 residues. Here the CDR3 reads CASSPSSSGYGEQYF. CDR3 coding DNA: TGCGCCAGCAGCCCATCTAGCTCAGGTTACGGCGAGCAGTACTTC.

This clone was counted only a few times. V usage is TRBV18 and J usage is TRBJ1-4; D may be TRBD1 (6 bases). Per the germline V gene, CDR1 is KGHSH and CDR2 is LQKENI. CDR3 length: 13 amino acids. V lost 6 bases to trimming and J lost 6 bases, with 11 bases between them. CDR3 nucleotide sequence: TGTGCCAGCTCGTACTACAGGGATGAAAAACTGTTTTTT. Encoded protein: CASSYYRDEKLFF.

The rearrangement joins TRBV18 to TRBJ1-2; D is ambiguous. The germline V gene encodes CDR1 KGHSH and CDR2 LQKENI. The V end lost 6 bases, the J end lost 4 bases, and 9 bases lay between the germline ends. The CDR3 is made up of 12 amino acids. CDR3 DNA sequence: TGTGCCAGCTCTACTCCCGGCTATGGCTACACCTTC. Amino acids: CASSTPGYGYTF.

The rearrangement links TRBV5-6 to TRBJ2-7, with 11 bases aligning to TRBD1. Germline CDR1 SGHDT, CDR2 YYEEEE. There are 16 residues in the CDR3. After removal of 0 bases from V and 8 bases from J, the junction contained 10 bases not matched to a gene. This CDR3 reads CASSLAEGQGGLKQYF. In nucleotides, the CDR3 is TGTGCCAGCAGCTTGGCGGAGGGACAGGGGGGGTTGAAGCAGTACTTC.

This chain uses TRBV12-3 or TRBV12-4 with TRBJ2-1; D is ambiguous. The CDR3 consists of 12 residues. V lost 8 bases, J lost 10 bases, and 15 bases lay in between. CDR3 bases: TGTGCCAGCGGATTCTACGAGGAAGAGCAGTTCTTC. This translates into CASGFYEEEQFF.

Concerning this clone: No conserved phenylalanine or tryptophan ends this CDR3, so it is likely a read error. No DNA is shown, since the ends of the CDR3 on it are uncertain; the CDR3 is the one TCRdb lists. This chain uses TRBV7-2 with TRBJ1-1; the table assigns TRBD1, which was not confirmed against the DNA. The CDR3 length equals 12 residues, ends included. The germline gives CDR1 SGHTA, CDR2 FQGNSA. The CDR3 here is CASSSPYCSGPI.

V is TRBV7-3 and J is TRBJ2-1; D possibly corresponds to TRBD2 (6 bases). The germline V gene encodes CDR1 SGHTA and CDR2 FQGTGA. The CDR3 covers 15 residues. Trimming removed 3 bases from V and 7 bases from J, with 16 bases in between. DNA for the CDR3: TGTGCCAGCAGCTTTTCCCCCCAAAGCGGGAATGAGCAGTTCTTC. Its translation: CASSFSPQSGNEQFF.

This chain connects TRBV5-1 to TRBJ2-7; 10 bases are shared with TRBD1. J lost 7 bases, V lost 4 bases, and 5 bases had no gene match. Looked up from germline, CDR1 is SGHRS and CDR2 is YFSETQ. There are 13 residues in the CDR3. The CDR3 here is CASSPGTGEEQYF. The CDR3 DNA reads as TGCGCCAGCAGCCCCGGGACAGGGGAAGAGCAGTACTTC.

This chain links TRBV14 with TRBJ2-7; D ambiguous. This CDR3 is 14 amino acids long. Germline lookup yields CDR1 SGHDN and CDR2 FVKESK. V lost 7 bases, J lost 4 bases, and 17 bases lay in between. The CDR3 region is CASTRGIGLYEQYF. The CDR3, as DNA: TGTGCCAGCACCCGAGGAATAGGATTATACGAGCAGTACTTC.

This rearrangement joins TRBV28 to TRBJ1-2, with no clear D. The CDR3 is 12 residues long. Germline assignment: CDR1 MDHEN and CDR2 SYDVKM. The ends were cut back, 8 bases at V and 6 bases at J, with 13 bases in the middle. The CDR3 nucleotides read TGTGCCAGCGGCTCATCAAGTCATGGCTACACCTTC. As protein: CASGSSSHGYTF.

The sample holds one count of this clone. V usage is TRBV7-9 and J usage is TRBJ1-2; a possible D gene is TRBD1 (6 bases). Germline V gene data show CDR1 as SEHNR and CDR2 as FQNEAQ (reference sequence). The CDR3 is 14 residues long. Between the trimmed V and J ends, which lost 5 bases and 4 bases, there was a span of 14 bases. DNA for the CDR3: TGTGCCAGCAGCCCGATTGGGGGCGCCTATGGCTACACCTTC. Its translation: CASSPIGGAYGYTF.

The chain is built from TRBV4-1 and TRBJ2-3, with TRBD2 as a possible D gene (7 bases). The CDR3 has 15 residues. Germline V CDR1 and CDR2: MGHRA, YSYEKL. Trimming shortened V by 1 base and J by 4 bases, and 12 bases separated the two germline ends. CDR3 DNA: TGCGCCAGCAGCCAAGTGGGGGGGGCGGCAGATACGCAGTATTTT. Translating it yields CASSQVGGAADTQYF.

The V gene is TRBV11-2, the J gene TRBJ2-1, with unresolved D. Germline assignment: CDR1 SGHAT and CDR2 FQNNGV. V shed 0 bases and J shed 8 bases, with 11 bases lying between them. The CDR3 spans 14 residues. The CDR3 DNA follows: TGTGCCAGCAGCTTAGATACATCCCCCGATGAGCAGTTCTTC. Amino acids: CASSLDTSPDEQFF.

The V gene is TRBV29-1, the J gene TRBJ1-2, with D maybe TRBD1 (5 bases). Germline V gives CDR1 SQVTM, CDR2 ANQGSEA. CDR3 length equals 13 residues. With 3 bases removed from V and 8 bases from J, the gap between germline ends came to 16 bases. CDR3 sequence: CSVDGGLGGGYTF. The CDR3 DNA reads as TGCAGCGTTGACGGGGGATTGGGAGGGGGCTACACCTTC.

The chain has TRBV27 and TRBJ1-6; tentatively, D is TRBD1 (5 bases). This CDR3 has 14 amino acids. Between the trimmed V and J ends, which lost 6 bases and 7 bases, there was a span of 13 bases. From germline, CDR1 is MNHEY and CDR2 SMNVEV (reference sequence). The CDR3 loop reads CASRAMGGNSPLHF. CDR3 DNA: TGTGCCAGCAGAGCTATGGGGGGGAATTCACCCCTCCACTTT.

This chain links TRBV29-1 with TRBJ2-5; D is uncertain. The CDR3 runs to 14 residues. The germline CDR1 and CDR2 sequences are SQVTM and ANQGSEA. With 4 bases removed from V and 0 bases from J, the gap between germline ends came to 12 bases. CDR3 amino acids: CSVAVRFHQETQYF. In DNA, the CDR3 is TGCAGCGTTGCGGTTCGGTTCCACCAAGAGACCCAGTACTTC. The complete variable domain, with remaining parts taken from reference TRBV29-1 and TRBJ2-5, reads SAVISQKPSRDICQRGTSLTIQCQVDSQVTMMFWYRQQPGQSLTLIATANQGSEATYESGFVIDKFPISRPNLTFSTLTVSNMSPEDSSIYLCSVAVRFHQETQYFGPGTRLLVL.

The chain carries TRBV30 and TRBJ2-7; D remains unclear. Germline V CDR1 and CDR2: GTSNPN, SVGIG (reference sequence). The V gene lost 3 bases and the J gene lost 0 bases, with 12 bases spanning the gap. The CDR3 is made up of 14 amino acids. The CDR3 DNA reads as TGTGCCTGGAGCGCCGGGTCGAACTCCTACGAGCAGTACTTC. This encodes CAWSAGSNSYEQYF.

The V call is TRBV5-8, the J call TRBJ1-2; D is uncertain. V was clipped by 4 bases and J by 6 bases, with 13 bases between them. The germline CDR1 and CDR2 sequences are SGHTS and YDEGEE. The CDR3 spans 13 residues. CDR3 in DNA: TGTGCCAGCAGCCGGGGTTGGTTGAATGGCTACACCTTC. Translating gives CASSRGWLNGYTF.

The chain employs TRBV7-8 and TRBJ2-2; D gene unclear. The CDR3 extends over 12 amino acids. V lost 3 bases and J 8 bases, leaving 7 bases between the germline ends. Per the germline V gene, CDR1 is SGHVS and CDR2 is FQNEAQ. This CDR3 is CASSFFRGELFF. The CDR3 DNA sequence: TGTGCCAGCAGCTTCTTCCGTGGGGAGCTGTTTTTT. The full variable domain, with the rest looked up from reference TRBV7-8 and TRBJ2-2, is GAGVSQSPRYKVAKRGQDVALRCDPISGHVSLFWYQQALGQGPEFLTYFQNEAQLDKSGLPSDRFFAERPEGSVSTLKIQRTQQEDSAVYLCASSFFRGELFFGEGSRLTVL.

This clone was observed many times. The V gene is TRBV4-2, the J gene TRBJ1-4; a possible D gene is TRBD1 (5 bases). Trimming stripped 4 bases from V and 7 bases from J, with 16 bases between. CDR3 length: 15 residues. Germline CDR1 is LGHNA and CDR2 is YNFKEQ. CDR3 sequence reads: CASSPTLGGGEKLFF. Here the CDR3 DNA reads TGTGCCAGCAGCCCGACACTAGGCGGGGGTGAAAAACTGTTTTTT.

The sample holds one count of this clone. The rearrangement uses TRBV19 and TRBJ1-1; 7 bases are a match to TRBD1. Trimming removed 3 bases from V and 0 bases from J; junction bases left unmatched: 10. CDR1 is LNHDA and CDR2 is SQIVND in the germline V gene (reference sequence). The CDR3 consists of 17 residues. For the CDR3, the DNA is TGTGCCAGTAGTATTTGGGTGACAGGGCAAATGAACACTGAAGCTTTCTTT. Amino acids: CASSIWVTGQMNTEAFF.

The chain recombines TRBV24-1 with TRBJ2-1; D unclear. Germline V gene data show CDR1 as KGHDR and CDR2 as SFDVKD. V was clipped by 5 bases and J by 5 bases, with 12 bases between them. The CDR3 length is 14 residues. The CDR3 loop reads CATSGINTNNEQFF. CDR3 DNA: TGTGCCACCAGTGGCATAAATACTAACAATGAGCAGTTCTTC.